This T cell receptor (beta chain) was observed in a study of cytomegalovirus exposure and HLA in healthy donors. The study, taken as a whole, reports: Later findings reportedly placed an Asian-associated ancestry cluster below the roughly 700-donor mean for N-insertions. Among TCR beta chains of equal frequency, HLA-associated ones were more clonally expanded in a later analysis. Reportedly, diagnosis of cytomegalovirus status by the classifier showed high specificity and sensitivity.

Germline V CDR1 and CDR2: SEHNR, FQNEAQ (reference sequence). The CDR3 runs to 13 residues. The V gene end was trimmed by 4 bases and the J gene end by 6 bases; junction bases not matched to a gene: 5. The primer mix had 60 Vbeta and 13 Jbeta primers. Authors' analysis steps: Unique TCR beta chains totaled some 80 million in a later count, with around 10 million of them shared. Clones were read by immunoSEQ multiplex PCR, and TCRdb kept only the in-frame ones, dropping some. That table gives V, J and clone size, and the DNA gave D and trimming. The sample has 40,000 to 60,000 clones. As to this clone: Antigen: not known.

The TCR originated in a man between 40 and 49 years old in good health and CMV-seropositive. The sample consisted of PBMCs. This sequence joins TRBV7-9 and TRBJ1-1; 7 nucleotides match TRBD1. CDR3 sequence reads: CASSSTGSAEAFF. The CDR3 DNA is TGTGCCAGCAGCTCGACAGGGAGTGCTGAAGCTTTCTTT.